This TCR beta chain was obtained from a study of OX40 agonist ivuxolimab in advanced cancers. Study overall: Patients received ivuxolimab, an intravenous treatment, every 2 weeks at 0.01 to 10 mg/kg. Whole-study findings and limits: Both blood CD4+ and CD8+ T cells showed clonal growth by week 6 at 0.1 to 3.0 mg/kg.

In the case of this clone: Its target is unknown.

Per germline, CDR1 SGHVT and CDR2 SQSDAQ. The ends were cut back, 1 base at V and 10 bases at J, with 17 bases in the middle. The CDR3 sequence is 15 residues long. TCRdb keeps only in-frame clones here, not all; method: immunoSEQ multiplex PCR. The top ten clones hold 12% of a sample with some 46,000 clones, 70% to 90% of them seen once. The sample here was CD4+ or CD8+ T cells sorted from blood, taken in a trial of the OX40 agonist ivuxolimab. This rearrangement joins TRBV7-4 to TRBJ1-3; D unresolved. The receptor comes from an adult with an advanced solid tumor such as melanoma, head and neck, liver or kidney cancer. The CDR3: CASSLVPGRWVTIYF. The CDR3 coding sequence is TGTGCCAGCAGCTTAGTACCAGGCAGGTGGGTTACCATATATTTT.